Each of the 22 T cell receptor beta chains below was sequenced from the same sample in a study of T cell changes during pregnancy in multiple sclerosis. TCRdb's table, derived via immunoSEQ multiplex PCR, lists solely in-frame clones and lacks some. This table holds tens of thousands of clones, 91% found once. The starting material was peripheral blood, obtained in the third trimester of pregnancy. Receptor source: a female donor in good health, enrolled as a control in a pregnancy study.

The genes are TRBV28 and TRBJ1-6; 11 bases align to TRBD1. Unmatched junction bases numbered 5, after V lost 6 bases and J lost 10 bases. The CDR3 spans 14 residues. Per germline, CDR1 MDHEN and CDR2 SYDVKM. The CDR3 is CASSGTGGWSPLHF. In DNA form, the CDR3 reads TGTGCCAGCAGCGGGACAGGGGGTTGGTCACCCCTCCACTTT.

This chain's CDR3 is CASSEYLEGGELFF. DNA for the CDR3: TGTGCCAGCAGTGAATATCTGGAGGGCGGGGAGCTGTTTTTT. V gene TRBV25-1 combines with J gene TRBJ2-2, with D possibly TRBD2 on 6 matching bases. Germline assignment: CDR1 MGHDK and CDR2 SYGVNS. Trimming left V 0 bases short and J 7 bases short, with 9 bases between. The CDR3 extends over 14 amino acids.

This sequence joins TRBV7-9 and TRBJ1-1; 9 bases match TRBD1. CDR1 and CDR2 from the germline V gene are SEHNR and FQNEAQ (reference sequence). CDR3 length: 15 residues. With 0 bases clipped from V and 11 bases from J, the junction kept 10 bases outside the gene matches. The CDR3 sequence: CASSLAQVTGGSAFF. CDR3 bases: TGTGCCAGCAGCTTAGCGCAGGTGACAGGGGGGTCGGCTTTCTTT.

The chain recombines TRBV7-9 with TRBJ1-6; 7 bases are a match to TRBD1. The CDR3 totals 15 residues. CDR1 is SEHNR and CDR2 is FQNEAQ in the germline V gene (reference sequence). The V segment lost 5 bases and the J segment 7 bases; nucleotides outside the gene matches: 8. Written as DNA, the CDR3 is TGTGCCAGCAGCGAGACGACAGGGTGGAATTCACCCCTCCACTTT. Its protein product is CASSETTGWNSPLHF.

The chain has TRBV4-3 and TRBJ1-6; D call uncertain. V dropped 0 bases and J dropped 7 bases, with 13 bases sitting between them. Germline CDR1 LGHNA, CDR2 YSLEER. This CDR3 has 16 residues. CDR3 amino acids: CASSQDVGGGNSPLHF. The CDR3 coding sequence is TGCGCCAGCAGCCAAGACGTCGGTGGAGGGAATTCACCCCTCCACTTT.

The rearrangement uses TRBV7-9 and TRBJ1-2; 9 bases fit TRBD1. Germline V gives CDR1 SEHNR, CDR2 FQNEAQ (reference sequence). The V gene end was trimmed by 5 bases and the J gene end by 6 bases; junction bases not matched to a gene: 13. The CDR3 contains 16 residues. The CDR3 sequence is CASSPRPRDRVDGYTF. The CDR3 DNA reads TGTGCCAGCAGCCCTCGCCCTCGGGACAGGGTCGATGGCTACACCTTC.

The chain joins TRBV2 to TRBJ1-2, with D uncertain. The CDR3 loop spans 14 amino acids. From germline, CDR1 is SNHLY and CDR2 FYNNEI. V was cut by 1 base and J by 2 bases, with 8 bases left in between. CDR3 in amino acids: CASSEEWANYGYTF. As DNA, the CDR3 is TGTGCCAGCAGTGAAGAGTGGGCAAACTATGGCTACACCTTC.

The J gene is TRBJ1-6, the V gene TRBV18, with 9 bases matching TRBD1. The V and J ends lost 0 bases and 8 bases, in that order; junction bases with no gene match: 5. The CDR3 loop spans 16 amino acids. Germline CDR1 KGHSH, CDR2 LQKENI. The CDR3 nucleotides read TGTGCCAGCTCACCACCTACAGGGGGCCGGGATTCACCCCTCCACTTT. The encoded protein is CASSPPTGGRDSPLHF.

This chain links TRBV19 with TRBJ2-5; 12 nucleotides align to TRBD2. The CDR3 totals 17 residues. Germline V gene lookup returns CDR1 LNHDA and CDR2 SQIVND (reference sequence). The J segment lost 5 bases and the V segment lost 5 bases, leaving 12 bases of the junction unmatched. The CDR3 bases are TGTGCCAGTAGTTCTTCAAGACTAGCGGGAGATGTGGAGACCCAGTACTTC. Encoded protein: CASSSSRLAGDVETQYF.

V is TRBV6-5 and J is TRBJ2-7, with TRBD1 identical over 12 bases. Germline V CDR1 and CDR2: MNHEY, SVGAGI. Unmatched junction bases numbered 5, after V lost 2 bases and J lost 9 bases. This CDR3 is 14 amino acids long. CDR3: CASSYRGQGAVQYF. The CDR3 DNA reads as TGTGCCAGCAGTTACCGGGGACAGGGGGCCGTGCAGTACTTC.

This chain connects TRBV15 to TRBJ2-7, with 7 bases that match TRBD1. V shed 8 bases, J shed 0 bases, and the junction held 4 bases outside the gene matches. Germline CDR1 and CDR2: LNHNV and YYDKDF (reference sequence). The CDR3 contains 13 residues. CDR3 loop: CATGTGDSYEQYF. DNA of the CDR3: TGTGCCACCGGTACAGGGGACTCCTACGAGCAGTACTTC.

This chain joins TRBV11-2 and TRBJ2-7; 7 bases match TRBD1. This CDR3 has 13 amino acids. Germline V gene sequence: CDR1 SGHAT, CDR2 FQNNGV. Unmatched junction bases numbered 6, after V lost 5 bases and J lost 5 bases. CDR3 sequence: CASSRGQWDEQYF. DNA of the CDR3: TGTGCCAGCAGCCGGGGACAGTGGGACGAGCAGTACTTC.

This clone has a single count. The chain carries TRBV27 and TRBJ2-2; the match to TRBD1 covers 7 bases. CDR3 size: 16 residues. The J segment lost 3 bases and the V segment lost 3 bases, leaving 7 bases of the junction unmatched. In germline, CDR1 is MNHEY, CDR2 SMNVEV (reference sequence). In DNA form, the CDR3 reads TGTGCCAGCAGTTTGGTCTGGCAGGGGGACACCGGGGAGCTGTTTTTT. It translates to CASSLVWQGDTGELFF.

The chain recombines TRBV6-4 with TRBJ2-3; TRBD2 agrees at 9 bases. The CDR3 has 15 residues. The trim removed 2 bases at V and 4 bases at J, leaving 4 bases unmatched. Looked up from germline, CDR1 is MRHNA and CDR2 is SNTAGT. Here the CDR3 DNA reads TGTGCCAGCAGTGACGAGACTAGCGGCTCAGATACGCAGTATTTT. This sequence encodes CASSDETSGSDTQYF.

The chain is built from TRBV4-2 and TRBJ1-1; a possible D gene is TRBD1 (5 bases). V lost 1 base and J lost 2, with 11 bases in between. The CDR3 contains 15 residues. Germline assignment: CDR1 LGHNA and CDR2 YNFKEQ. CDR3 protein: CASSQVQGTNTEAFF. The CDR3 DNA follows: TGTGCCAGCAGCCAAGTCCAGGGAACTAACACTGAAGCTTTCTTT.

This clone was recorded once. The J gene is TRBJ2-5, the V gene TRBV18, with TRBD1 as a possible D gene (6 bases). This CDR3 region has 15 residues. The V and J ends lost 5 bases and 2 bases respectively, with 15 bases between them. Germline V CDR1 and CDR2: KGHSH, LQKENI. The CDR3 nucleotides are TGTGCCAGCTCAGACCCATGGACAGAACAAGAGACCCAGTACTTC. Translation gives CASSDPWTEQETQYF.

The CDR3 DNA is TGTGCCAGCAGTCCCCGGGTGAGCACTGAAGCTTTCTTT. Translated, it gives CASSPRVSTEAFF. V usage is TRBV6-6 and J usage is TRBJ1-1; D is unresolved. Trimming cost V 5 bases and J 4 bases, with 11 bases left between them. There are 13 residues in the CDR3. Germline CDR1 is MNHNY and CDR2 is SVGAGI (reference sequence).

This chain joins TRBV18 and TRBJ1-1; TRBD1 matches at 7 bases. The CDR3 runs 15 residues. CDR1 and CDR2 (germline): KGHSH, LQKENI. Trimming at V came to 2 bases and at J to 0 bases, leaving 3 bases not matched to a gene. The CDR3 DNA sequence: TGTGCCAGCTCACCAGGCAGGGGGGTGAACACTGAAGCTTTCTTT. Protein product: CASSPGRGVNTEAFF. Using reference TRBV18 and TRBJ1-1 for the parts outside the CDR3, the full variable domain is NAGVMQNPRHLVRRRGQEARLRCSPMKGHSHVYWYRQLPEEGLKFMVYLQKENIIDESGMPKERFSAEFPKEGPSILRIQQVVRGDSAAYFCASSPGRGVNTEAFFGQGTRLTVV.

The DNA of the CDR3 is TGTGCCAGTAGTATCATAGCGGGGGGGCTAAATGAGCAGTTCTTC. Its translation is CASSIIAGGLNEQFF. This rearrangement joins TRBV19 to TRBJ2-1; 11 positions match TRBD2. The CDR3 runs 15 residues. Losses at the gene ends were 3 bases for V and 7 bases for J; bases not matched to a gene: 5. Germline assignment: CDR1 LNHDA and CDR2 SQIVND (reference sequence).

The chain joins TRBV15 to TRBJ2-6; weak D call: TRBD1 (5 bases). Germline V lookup: CDR1 LNHNV, CDR2 YYDKDF (reference sequence). This CDR3 has 16 residues. The germline V and J ends were trimmed by 0 bases and 2 bases, with 8 bases remaining between them. CDR3 residues: CATSRDQQAGANVLTF. CDR3 DNA sequence: TGTGCCACCAGCAGAGATCAACAGGCTGGGGCCAACGTCCTGACTTTC.

V usage is TRBV5-4 and J usage is TRBJ1-2, with 7 positions matching TRBD1. Germline CDR1 and CDR2: SGHNT and YYREEE (reference sequence). V was clipped by 2 bases and J by 3 bases; unmatched bases: 4. CDR3 size: 14 residues. CDR3 sequence reads: CASSFRGGDYGYTF. In DNA form, the CDR3 reads TGTGCCAGCAGCTTCAGAGGGGGCGACTATGGCTACACCTTC.

The V and J genes are TRBV9 and TRBJ2-5, with TRBD2 matching 15 bases. CDR3 length: 17 amino acids. CDR1 is SGDLS and CDR2 is YYNGEE in the germline V gene. J lost 2 bases, V lost 3 bases, and 5 bases had no gene match. DNA of the CDR3: TGTGCCAGCAGCGCCGGGACTAGCGGGAGGCTACAAGAGACCCAGTACTTC. Its protein product is CASSAGTSGRLQETQYF.